This T cell receptor beta chain was captured by sequencing in a study of neoadjuvant nivolumab and ipilimumab in lung cancer. This CDR3 region has 11 residues. Germline values: CDR1 SQVTM, CDR2 ANQGSEA. V was cut by 4 bases and J by 6 bases, with 7 bases left in between. TCRdb keeps only in-frame clones here, not all; method: immunoSEQ multiplex PCR. Of about 26,000 clones in the sample, 82% were seen once. The specimen comprised tumor tissue, sampled after neoadjuvant nivolumab, alone or with ipilimumab, at or shortly before surgery. The rearrangement links TRBV29-1 to TRBJ2-1; D might be TRBD1 (5 bases). The sequence was obtained from an adult with non-small cell lung cancer. CDR3 residues: CSVGQSNEQFF. The CDR3 DNA reads as TGCAGCGTTGGACAGTCCAATGAGCAGTTCTTC.